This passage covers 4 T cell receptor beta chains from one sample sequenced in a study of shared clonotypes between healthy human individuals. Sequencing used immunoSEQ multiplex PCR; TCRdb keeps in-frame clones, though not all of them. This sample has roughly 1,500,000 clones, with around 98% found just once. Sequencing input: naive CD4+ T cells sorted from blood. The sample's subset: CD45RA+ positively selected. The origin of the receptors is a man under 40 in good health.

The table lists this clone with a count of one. CDR3 nucleotide sequence: TGTGCCAGCAGCGTAGCAAGGACTAGCGGTCCGGAGACCCAGTACTTC. It encodes CASSVARTSGPETQYF. The V gene is TRBV9, the J gene TRBJ2-5; 10 bases are a match to TRBD2. Germline trimming cut 0 bases from V and 5 bases from J; bases unmatched to any gene: 7. The CDR3 runs 16 residues. Germline values: CDR1 SGDLS, CDR2 YYNGEE.

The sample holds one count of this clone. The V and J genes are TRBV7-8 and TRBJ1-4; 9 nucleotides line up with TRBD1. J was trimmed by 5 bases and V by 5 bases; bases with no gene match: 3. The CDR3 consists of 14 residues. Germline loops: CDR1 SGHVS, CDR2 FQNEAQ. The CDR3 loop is CASSIGTGNEKLFF. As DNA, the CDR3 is TGTGCCAGCAGCATAGGGACAGGGAATGAAAAACTGTTTTTT.

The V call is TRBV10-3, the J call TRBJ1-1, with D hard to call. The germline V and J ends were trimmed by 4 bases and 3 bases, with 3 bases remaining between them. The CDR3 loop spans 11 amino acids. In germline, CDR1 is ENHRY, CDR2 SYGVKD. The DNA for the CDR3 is TGTGCCATCAGTGCAGACACTGAAGCTTTCTTT. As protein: CAISADTEAFF.

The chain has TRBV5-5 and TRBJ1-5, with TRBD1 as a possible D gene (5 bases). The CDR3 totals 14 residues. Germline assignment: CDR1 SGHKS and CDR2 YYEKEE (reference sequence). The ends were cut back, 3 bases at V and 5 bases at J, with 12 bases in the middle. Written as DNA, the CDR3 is TGTGCCAGCAGCTCCGGCAGGGTGGATCAGCCCCAGCATTTT. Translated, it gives CASSSGRVDQPQHF.